This TCR beta chain comes out of a study of Ad26.COV2.S vaccination and SARS-CoV-2 variants. Findings and caveats of the study: Following vaccination, spike-specific CD8+ and CD4+ T cell responses reportedly exhibited substantial breadth.

V shed 3 bases and J shed 11 bases, with 22 bases lying between them. The CDR3 spans 16 residues. In germline, CDR1 is ENHRY, CDR2 SYGVKD. The repertoire was sequenced with immunoSEQ multiplex PCR; TCRdb's copy has only in-frame clones and lacks some. The sample shows 350,000 to 450,000 clones, 92% of them seen only once. This clone occurred once. Antigen unknown. Sequenced here: peripheral blood, sampled after recovery from COVID-19. The chain carries TRBV10-3 and TRBJ1-4, with D possibly being TRBD1 (5 bases). This sequence was found in a human donor who had recovered from COVID-19. The DNA for the CDR3 is TGTGCCATCAGTGATGTCCCCCCGGGGGGTCGAGGGAAACTGTTTTTT. It yields the protein CAISDVPPGGRGKLFF.